This is a list of T cell receptor beta chains from one sample in a study of CD4+ T cells in melanoma. Generated by immunoSEQ multiplex PCR, the TCRdb table keeps only in-frame clones and is missing some. The sample records over 5,500 clones, about three fifths being singletons. Sequenced material: cells from a culture (not recorded whether cultured in vitro). These receptors were taken from a human donor with melanoma. Each CDR3 is given with its conserved first and last residue. The D gene is left open where the match is weak. Clone size appears in some rows only: once, few, many, or a class for an expanded clone.

d_call: -; clone_size: -; j_call: TRBJ2-7; v_call: TRBV14; cdr3_nt: TGTGCCAGCAGCATATCACCAAAAAGTGAGCAGTACTTC; cdr3_aa: CASSISPKSEQYF
d_call: TRBD1; clone_size: -; j_call: TRBJ2-7; v_call: TRBV28; cdr3_nt: TGTGCCAGCAGTGCGGGACAGGGCTACGAGCAGTACTTC; cdr3_aa: CASSAGQGYEQYF
d_call: TRBD1; clone_size: -; j_call: TRBJ1-1; v_call: TRBV28; cdr3_nt: TGTGCCAGCAGTCCAGGGGACAGACCTGAAGCTTTCTTT; cdr3_aa: CASSPGDRPEAFF
d_call: -; clone_size: few; j_call: TRBJ1-6; v_call: TRBV7-6; cdr3_nt: TGTGCCAGCAGCTTAGTGAACAGTGCCACCTCACCCCTCCACTTT; cdr3_aa: CASSLVNSATSPLHF
d_call: TRBD2; clone_size: -; j_call: TRBJ2-7; v_call: TRBV4-2; cdr3_nt: TGTGCCAGCAGCCAAGGGTGGGGGGGGTCCTACGAGCAGTACTTC; cdr3_aa: CASSQGWGGSYEQYF
d_call: -; clone_size: large; j_call: TRBJ2-1; v_call: TRBV7-3; cdr3_nt: TGTGCCAGCAGCCAAGGACTGCACTCCTACAATGAGCAGTTCTTC; cdr3_aa: CASSQGLHSYNEQFF
d_call: -; clone_size: -; j_call: TRBJ2-2; v_call: TRBV9; cdr3_nt: TGTGCCAGCAGCGTAGAGGACAGCCACACCGGGGAGCTGTTTTTT; cdr3_aa: CASSVEDSHTGELFF
d_call: TRBD1; clone_size: -; j_call: TRBJ1-3; v_call: TRBV19; cdr3_nt: TGTGCCAGTACGGGACAGCATCGCTCTGGAAACACCATATATTTT; cdr3_aa: CASTGQHRSGNTIYF
d_call: -; clone_size: -; j_call: TRBJ1-6; v_call: TRBV9; cdr3_nt: TGTGCCAGCAGCGCGCCGGACAGCCATTCACCCCTCCACTTT; cdr3_aa: CASSAPDSHSPLHF
d_call: -; clone_size: -; j_call: TRBJ2-7; v_call: TRBV9; cdr3_nt: TGTGCCAGCAGCGTAATGCCCGGAACCTACGAGCAGTACTTC; cdr3_aa: CASSVMPGTYEQYF
d_call: -; clone_size: -; j_call: TRBJ2-7; v_call: TRBV5-4; cdr3_nt: TGTGCCAGCAGCTTGGGTGGGGGATCCTACGAGCAGTACTTC; cdr3_aa: CASSLGGGSYEQYF
d_call: -; clone_size: -; j_call: TRBJ2-5; v_call: TRBV6-2/TRBV6-3; cdr3_nt: TGTGCTAGCAGTTACTTGACACTACAAGAGACCCAGTACTTC; cdr3_aa: CASSYLTLQETQYF
d_call: -; clone_size: -; j_call: TRBJ2-7; v_call: TRBV30; cdr3_nt: TGTGCCTGGGACGCTCCCTACGAGCAGTACTTC; cdr3_aa: CAWDAPYEQYF
d_call: TRBD2; clone_size: few; j_call: TRBJ2-7; v_call: TRBV30; cdr3_nt: TGTGCCTCGACTAGCGGGGGTCGTTACGAGCAGTACTTC; cdr3_aa: CASTSGGRYEQYF
d_call: -; clone_size: large; j_call: TRBJ2-2; v_call: TRBV3-1/TRBV3-2; cdr3_nt: TGTGCCAGCACCTTTTGGGGGAGGGGGCAAGACGGGGAGCTGTTTTTT; cdr3_aa: CASTFWGRGQDGELFF
d_call: TRBD1; clone_size: few; j_call: TRBJ1-5; v_call: TRBV2; cdr3_nt: TGTGCCAGCATGAGGGACAGAACGAGCAATCAGCCCCAGCATTTT; cdr3_aa: CASMRDRTSNQPQHF
d_call: TRBD1; clone_size: once; j_call: TRBJ1-3; v_call: TRBV6-5; cdr3_nt: TGTGCCAGCGGCTCACAGGGGACGAACACCATATATTTT; cdr3_aa: CASGSQGTNTIYF
d_call: TRBD1; clone_size: -; j_call: TRBJ1-2; v_call: TRBV7-9; cdr3_nt: TGTGCCAGCAGCTTAGAAGTTTTGACAGGGATGGCCTATGGCTACACCTTC; cdr3_aa: CASSLEVLTGMAYGYTF
d_call: -; clone_size: -; j_call: TRBJ1-6; v_call: TRBV6-4; cdr3_nt: TGTGCCAGCAGTGACGGGGGAACTAATTCACCCCTCCACTTT; cdr3_aa: CASSDGGTNSPLHF
d_call: -; clone_size: medium-sized; j_call: TRBJ2-1; v_call: TRBV7-3; cdr3_nt: TGTGCCAGCAGCCGGGGAGGGGGTATCCCGTACAATGAGCAGTTCTTC; cdr3_aa: CASSRGGGIPYNEQFF
d_call: -; clone_size: -; j_call: TRBJ1-2; v_call: TRBV29-1; cdr3_nt: TGCAGCGTCGAGGGGTCAGGTGGTGGCTACACCTTC; cdr3_aa: CSVEGSGGGYTF
d_call: -; clone_size: few; j_call: TRBJ2-7; v_call: TRBV2; cdr3_nt: TGTGCCAGCAGTGTTGCAGCCTACGAGCAGTACTTC; cdr3_aa: CASSVAAYEQYF
d_call: -; clone_size: -; j_call: TRBJ1-3; v_call: TRBV28; cdr3_nt: TGTGCCAGCAGTTTTAGGGATGTCGGAAACACCATATATTTT; cdr3_aa: CASSFRDVGNTIYF
d_call: TRBD2; clone_size: -; j_call: TRBJ2-7; v_call: TRBV10-2; cdr3_nt: TGCGCCAGCAGTCGACTAGCGGGGAGCTCCTACGAGCAGTACTTC; cdr3_aa: CASSRLAGSSYEQYF
d_call: TRBD1; clone_size: -; j_call: TRBJ1-2; v_call: TRBV7-8; cdr3_nt: TGTGCCAGCAGCCCGCAGGGGGCGGATGGCTACACCTTC; cdr3_aa: CASSPQGADGYTF
d_call: -; clone_size: once; j_call: TRBJ2-7; v_call: TRBV9; cdr3_nt: TGTGCCAGCAGCCCCCAACCAGGCAACTACGAGCAGTACTTC; cdr3_aa: CASSPQPGNYEQYF
d_call: -; clone_size: large; j_call: TRBJ2-7; v_call: TRBV6-2/TRBV6-3; cdr3_nt: TGTGCCAGCAGTTCGTATCTAGGGAACACCTACGAGCAGTACTTC; cdr3_aa: CASSSYLGNTYEQYF
d_call: TRBD1; clone_size: few; j_call: TRBJ1-1; v_call: TRBV28; cdr3_nt: TGTGCCAGCAGTGTAACAGGGGTGAACACTGAAGCTTTCTTT; cdr3_aa: CASSVTGVNTEAFF
d_call: -; clone_size: few; j_call: TRBJ2-7; v_call: TRBV3-1/TRBV3-2; cdr3_nt: TGTGCCAGCAGCCAAGCCACGGGCTACGAGCAGTACTTC; cdr3_aa: CASSQATGYEQYF
d_call: -; clone_size: -; j_call: TRBJ1-6; v_call: TRBV9; cdr3_nt: TGTGCCAGCAGCGTAGCTCGGGACTATCAGAATTCACCCCTCCACTTT; cdr3_aa: CASSVARDYQNSPLHF
d_call: TRBD2; clone_size: -; j_call: TRBJ2-1; v_call: TRBV3-1/TRBV3-2; cdr3_nt: TGTGCCAGCAGCCAAGGACTAGCGGGCGAGTACAATGAGCAGTTCTTC; cdr3_aa: CASSQGLAGEYNEQFF
d_call: -; clone_size: few; j_call: TRBJ1-1; v_call: TRBV11-2; cdr3_nt: TGTGCCAGCAGTTTCGACAGTAACACTGAAGCTTTCTTT; cdr3_aa: CASSFDSNTEAFF
d_call: -; clone_size: -; j_call: TRBJ1-2; v_call: TRBV28; cdr3_nt: TGTGCCAGCAAGGGGCAGGGGTATGGCTACACCTTC; cdr3_aa: CASKGQGYGYTF
d_call: TRBD1; clone_size: -; j_call: TRBJ1-5; v_call: TRBV28; cdr3_nt: TGTGCCAGCAGACAGGGGGCAAATCAGCCCCAGCATTTT; cdr3_aa: CASRQGANQPQHF
d_call: -; clone_size: -; j_call: TRBJ2-7; v_call: TRBV18; cdr3_nt: TGTGCCAGCTCACCAGGGGGAGTCTACGAGCAGTACTTC; cdr3_aa: CASSPGGVYEQYF
d_call: -; clone_size: few; j_call: TRBJ1-2; v_call: TRBV12-3/TRBV12-4; cdr3_nt: TGTGCCAGCAGCGCCACTAACTATGGCTACACCTTC; cdr3_aa: CASSATNYGYTF
d_call: -; clone_size: medium-sized; j_call: TRBJ1-1; v_call: TRBV7-9; cdr3_nt: TGTGCCAGCAGCTTATGGGAAATAATGAACACTGAAGCTTTCTTT; cdr3_aa: CASSLWEIMNTEAFF
d_call: TRBD1; clone_size: few; j_call: TRBJ2-3; v_call: TRBV14; cdr3_nt: TGTGCCAGCAGCACGAGGACAGGGGAATGGACAGATACGCAGTATTTT; cdr3_aa: CASSTRTGEWTDTQYF
d_call: TRBD2; clone_size: medium-sized; j_call: TRBJ2-1; v_call: TRBV7-8; cdr3_nt: TGTGCCAGCAGCTTAGTGGGACTAGCCTACAATGAGCAGTTCTTC; cdr3_aa: CASSLVGLAYNEQFF
d_call: -; clone_size: once; j_call: TRBJ1-1; v_call: TRBV27; cdr3_nt: TGTGCCAGCAGTTCCGACCTATGGGCCGCGAACACTGAAGCTTTCTTT; cdr3_aa: CASSSDLWAANTEAFF
d_call: -; clone_size: -; j_call: TRBJ1-1; v_call: TRBV30; cdr3_nt: TGTGCCTGGACGGACGGACTGAACACTGAAGCTTTCTTT; cdr3_aa: CAWTDGLNTEAFF
d_call: -; clone_size: -; j_call: TRBJ2-2; v_call: TRBV18; cdr3_nt: TGTGCCAGCTCTCGAATGAACACCGGGGAGCTGTTTTTT; cdr3_aa: CASSRMNTGELFF
d_call: -; clone_size: -; j_call: TRBJ1-5; v_call: TRBV28; cdr3_nt: TGTGCCAGCAGACAGGGTAGCAATCAGCCCCAGCATTTT; cdr3_aa: CASRQGSNQPQHF
d_call: -; clone_size: -; j_call: TRBJ1-6; v_call: TRBV18; cdr3_nt: TGTGCCAGCTCACCGGATAATTCACCCCTCCACTTT; cdr3_aa: CASSPDNSPLHF
d_call: TRBD1; clone_size: medium-sized; j_call: TRBJ2-7; v_call: TRBV30; cdr3_nt: TGTGCCTGGACGGGACAGGGTTACGAGCAGTACTTC; cdr3_aa: CAWTGQGYEQYF
d_call: TRBD1; clone_size: -; j_call: TRBJ1-3; v_call: TRBV28; cdr3_nt: TGTGCCAGCAGTTTAGGGCCCTCAGGGGGCAGATCTGGAAACACCATATATTTT; cdr3_aa: CASSLGPSGGRSGNTIYF
d_call: -; clone_size: few; j_call: TRBJ2-2; v_call: TRBV7-3; cdr3_nt: TGTGCCAGCAGCTATGCTGGGGGGGAGCTGTTTTTT; cdr3_aa: CASSYAGGELFF
d_call: -; clone_size: -; j_call: TRBJ2-3; v_call: TRBV7-9; cdr3_nt: TGTGCCAGCCGCCAGGACCTGGGGACAGATACGCAGTATTTT; cdr3_aa: CASRQDLGTDTQYF
d_call: -; clone_size: -; j_call: TRBJ1-1; v_call: TRBV14; cdr3_nt: TGTGCCAGCAGCCAACAACCGGACGGGAACACTGAAGCTTTCTTT; cdr3_aa: CASSQQPDGNTEAFF
d_call: -; clone_size: -; j_call: TRBJ2-2; v_call: TRBV5-6; cdr3_nt: TGTGCCAGCAGCGCCGGACTCCGGGGTTTCACCGGGGAGCTGTTTTTT; cdr3_aa: CASSAGLRGFTGELFF
d_call: -; clone_size: -; j_call: TRBJ2-2; v_call: TRBV12-3/TRBV12-4; cdr3_nt: TGTGCCAGCAGTTTCAGTTGGGAGCTGTTTTTT; cdr3_aa: CASSFSWELFF